The 32 T cell receptor beta chains below come from one sample, sequenced in a study of identical twins (dated by TCRdb to the mid-2010s). The library was obtained by 5' RACE. TCRdb lists the instrument as Illumina HiSeq 2000. Clones were called with MiXCR by TCRdb after fastp trimmed the public reads at Q25, and only in-frame beta chains were retained. A single entry per CDR3 protein holds the most common genes and DNA from its merged rows. The sample table lists approximately 210,000 distinct CDR3 sequences, about 6.7% of them with a count of one. The ten top clones hold approximately 14% of the sample. These data were also filed under a second study, of T cells expressing NK-cell markers.

The specimen was CD8+ T cells sorted from blood. The source is a woman aged 18-35 years in good health.

This clonotype was counted many times. J is TRBJ2-3 and V is TRBV6-1; 12 positions agree with TRBD2. The V gene end was trimmed by 6 bases and the J gene end by 1 base; junction bases not matched to a gene: 2. This CDR3 spans 15 amino acids. Germline assignment: CDR1 MNHNS and CDR2 SASEGT. The CDR3 DNA follows: TGTGCCAGCAGCAGACTAGCGGGGGGCACAGATACGCAGTATTTT. Protein: CASSRLAGGTDTQYF.

This clonotype was seen repeatedly, ten times or more. The CDR3 bases are TGTGCCAGCAGCCAGAATGAGCAGTTCTTC. It encodes CASSQNEQFF. The chain links TRBV12-3 or TRBV12-4 to TRBJ2-1; D unclear. There are 10 residues in the CDR3. V was clipped by 6 bases and J by 7 bases, with 4 bases between them.

The CDR3 reads CASSFSTPTGTFF. The CDR3 DNA reads TGTGCCAGCAGTTTTTCAACACCAACAGGGACTTTCTTT. This chain joins TRBV12-3 or TRBV12-4 and TRBJ1-1, with D perhaps TRBD1 (6 bases). The V gene lost 3 bases and the J gene lost 12 bases, with 17 bases spanning the gap. The CDR3 totals 13 residues.

The V call is TRBV7-9, the J call TRBJ1-1; no reliable D call. Looked up from germline, CDR1 is SEHNR and CDR2 is FQNEAQ (reference sequence). V was clipped by 5 bases and J by 0 bases, with 10 bases between them. This CDR3 is 14 amino acids long. The CDR3: CASSENTLNTEAFF. The CDR3 DNA follows: TGTGCCAGCAGCGAAAATACTTTGAACACTGAAGCTTTCTTT.

The rearrangement uses TRBV7-2 and TRBJ2-5; possible D gene TRBD2, 6 bases. CDR3 length: 14 amino acids. V lost 0 bases and J 4 bases, leaving 9 bases between the germline ends. Germline V lookup: CDR1 SGHTA, CDR2 FQGNSA. CDR3 loop: CASSLALRGETQYF. CDR3 in DNA: TGTGCCAGCAGCTTAGCGCTGCGGGGAGAGACCCAGTACTTC.

This clonotype showed up many times. The chain is built from TRBV29-1 and TRBJ2-1; unclear D gene. Trimming left V 1 base short and J 4 bases short, with 17 bases between. There are 16 residues in the CDR3. Germline V gives CDR1 SQVTM, CDR2 ANQGSEA. The CDR3 spells CSVEGNAGTAYNEQFF. CDR3 DNA: TGCAGCGTTGAAGGGAATGCTGGCACCGCTTACAATGAGCAGTTCTTC.

The gene calls are TRBV30 and TRBJ1-5, with a weak D call TRBD1 (6 bases). CDR1 and CDR2 (germline): GTSNPN, SVGIG (reference sequence). The CDR3 is made up of 15 amino acids. V lost 4 bases to trimming and J lost 3 bases, with 16 bases between them. DNA of the CDR3: TGTGCCTGGACGAACCCGGAGGGGGTCAATCAGCCCCAGCATTTT. Its protein product is CAWTNPEGVNQPQHF.

The chain links TRBV4-1 to TRBJ1-3; D remains ambiguous. The CDR3 length is 15 residues. The germline V gene has CDR1 MGHRA and CDR2 YSYEKL. The V end lost 0 bases, the J end lost 1 base, and 7 bases lay between the germline ends. DNA for the CDR3: TGCGCCAGCAGCCAAGATCCGGGGTCTGGAAACACCATATATTTT. Translation gives CASSQDPGSGNTIYF.

CDR3 loop: CASSSSGGPQADTQYF. In nucleotides, the CDR3 is TGTGCCAGCAGCTCTTCTGGGGGCCCGCAAGCAGATACGCAGTATTTT. The chain is built from TRBV3-1 and TRBJ2-3, with D possibly being TRBD1 (6 bases). The V gene lost 5 bases and the J gene lost 4 bases, with 19 bases spanning the gap. The CDR3 runs 16 residues. Per germline, CDR1 LGHDT and CDR2 YNNKEL (reference sequence).

This clonotype was counted only a few times. This chain connects TRBV12-3 or TRBV12-4 to TRBJ2-2; TRBD2 agrees at 15 bases. V trimming: 5 bases; J trimming: 4 bases; junction bases outside the gene matches: 2. The CDR3 has 16 amino acids. CDR3 nucleotide sequence: TGTGCCAGCAGTCCGGGACTAGCGGGAGGCACCGGGGAGCTGTTTTTT. This translates into CASSPGLAGGTGELFF.

This clonotype was counted only a few times. The chain combines TRBV15 with TRBJ2-7; 8 nucleotides line up with TRBD1. Per the germline V gene, CDR1 is LNHNV and CDR2 is YYDKDF (reference sequence). V lost 4 bases to trimming and J lost 2 bases; unmatched junction nucleotides: 1. The CDR3 spans 13 residues. CDR3 residues: CATSTDRAYEQYF. For the CDR3, the DNA is TGTGCCACCAGCACGGACAGGGCCTACGAGCAGTACTTC.

This clonotype was observed a handful of times. The V call is TRBV25-1, the J call TRBJ2-7, with 8 bases lining up with TRBD1. Unmatched junction bases numbered 3, after V lost 4 bases and J lost 4 bases. Germline CDR1 and CDR2: MGHDK and SYGVNS. CDR3 length: 13 residues. CDR3 in amino acids: CASSVHRGYEQYF. Here the CDR3 DNA reads TGTGCCAGCAGTGTTCACAGGGGGTACGAGCAGTACTTC.

This rearrangement joins TRBV12-3 or TRBV12-4 to TRBJ2-1; D gene ambiguous. The CDR3 length is 11 residues. Trimming stripped 3 bases from V and 9 bases from J, with 6 bases between. CDR3 in DNA: TGTGCCAGCAGTTTCATTCGTGAGCAGTTCTTC. As protein: CASSFIREQFF.

This clonotype showed up just a few times. This rearrangement joins TRBV7-2 to TRBJ1-5, with D tentatively TRBD1 (5 bases). CDR1 and CDR2 from the germline V gene are SGHTA and FQGNSA. CDR3 length equals 14 residues. Trimming stripped 0 bases from V and 4 bases from J, with 7 bases between. CDR3 nucleotide sequence: TGTGCCAGCAGCTTAGCGGGGGTAAATCAGCCCCAGCATTTT. It translates to CASSLAGVNQPQHF.

In this sample, this clonotype turned up a few times. The chain uses TRBV9 and TRBJ1-3, with D perhaps matching TRBD1 (5 bases). Trimming took off 0 bases at V and 4 bases at J, with 14 bases between the two ends. The CDR3 covers 16 residues. CDR1 is SGDLS, CDR2 YYNGEE, per germline. For the CDR3, the DNA is TGTGCCAGCAGCGTAGGGACCGGGACCGAAGGAAACACCATATATTTT. Residues: CASSVGTGTEGNTIYF.

There are a few counts of this clonotype. The chain joins TRBV7-8 to TRBJ2-1, with TRBD2 matching 7 bases. This CDR3 contains 16 residues. From germline, CDR1 is SGHVS and CDR2 FQNEAQ. The V and J ends lost 4 bases and 4 bases, in that order; junction bases with no gene match: 10. CDR3 sequence reads: CASSSISGREYNEQFF. CDR3 DNA: TGTGCCAGCAGCTCAATTTCGGGGCGGGAGTACAATGAGCAGTTCTTC.

The chain joins TRBV27 to TRBJ2-3; 8 bases are shared with TRBD2. The CDR3 is 16 residues long. From germline, CDR1 is MNHEY and CDR2 SMNVEV (reference sequence). With 4 bases clipped from V and 5 bases from J, the junction kept 11 bases outside the gene matches. The CDR3 is CASSSRREGPKDTQYF. Here the CDR3 DNA reads TGTGCCAGCAGTTCAAGACGGGAGGGCCCGAAAGATACGCAGTATTTT.

This clonotype was counted between two and nine times. This chain connects TRBV19 to TRBJ2-5, with D perhaps being TRBD1 or TRBD2 (5 bases each). V gave up 5 bases and J gave up 0 bases, with 16 bases separating them. The CDR3 is made up of 16 amino acids. Germline CDR1 LNHDA, CDR2 SQIVND (reference sequence). The CDR3 DNA reads TGTGCCAGTAGTCCCGAGTGGGGACCGTACCAAGAGACCCAGTACTTC. Translating gives CASSPEWGPYQETQYF.

This chain connects TRBV9 to TRBJ2-1, with 8 bases fitting TRBD2. CDR1 and CDR2 from the germline V gene are SGDLS and YYNGEE. The V gene end was trimmed by 3 bases and the J gene end by 0 bases; junction bases not matched to a gene: 8. The CDR3 loop spans 17 amino acids. The CDR3 DNA reads TGTGCCAGCAGCGCGGGGGGGTGGGACCGCTCCTACAATGAGCAGTTCTTC. Its translation: CASSAGGWDRSYNEQFF. The full variable domain, its missing parts supplied by reference TRBV9 and TRBJ2-1, is DSGVTQTPKHLITATGQRVTLRCSPRSGDLSVYWYQQSLDQGLQFLIQYYNGEERAKGNILERFSAQQFPDLHSELNLSSLELGDSALYFCASSAGGWDRSYNEQFFGPGTRLTVL.

This clonotype was counted at least ten times. The chain carries TRBV7-9 and TRBJ2-7; unclear D gene. The CDR3 has 16 residues. V lost 2 bases and J 2 bases, leaving 16 bases between the germline ends. Germline CDR1 reads SEHNR; CDR2 reads FQNEAQ (reference sequence). The CDR3 sequence is CASSLSRLGEAYEQYF. Written as DNA, the CDR3 is TGTGCCAGCAGCTTAAGTAGGCTTGGGGAAGCCTACGAGCAGTACTTC.

This clonotype was detected ten times or more. This chain joins TRBV12-3 or TRBV12-4 and TRBJ1-1; the D is unclear. CDR3 length: 14 amino acids. Trimming cost V 3 bases and J 5 bases, with 13 bases left between them. The CDR3 DNA sequence: TGTGCCAGCAGTTTTAGCCGACCGTGGACTGAAGCTTTCTTT. It codes for CASSFSRPWTEAFF.

This clonotype was detected a few times. The genes are TRBV7-9 and TRBJ2-1; 7 bases match TRBD1. V lost 2 bases and J lost 2; bases outside the gene matches: 3. This CDR3 comprises 15 residues. CDR1 is SEHNR, CDR2 FQNEAQ, per germline (reference sequence). In nucleotides, the CDR3 is TGTGCCAGCAGCTTACAGGGGGTAACCTACAATGAGCAGTTCTTC. Protein sequence: CASSLQGVTYNEQFF.

There are a few counts of this clonotype. V is TRBV7-9 and J is TRBJ2-7, with unresolved D. Germline loops: CDR1 SEHNR, CDR2 FQNEAQ (reference sequence). The ends were cut back, 4 bases at V and 3 bases at J, with 16 bases in the middle. The CDR3 totals 15 residues. In DNA form, the CDR3 reads TGTGCCAGCAGCTCTCCCAGCTCGTTGGGCTACGAGCAGTACTTC. Its translation is CASSSPSSLGYEQYF.

The J gene is TRBJ2-3, the V gene TRBV3-1; 8 bases match TRBD2. Germline assignment: CDR1 LGHDT and CDR2 YNNKEL (reference sequence). The trim removed 0 bases at V and 3 bases at J, leaving 14 bases unmatched. The CDR3 is 19 residues long. CDR3 DNA sequence: TGTGCCAGCAGCCAAGATCGGAATTTAGCGGGGCAGCTGACAGATACGCAGTATTTT. Its translation: CASSQDRNLAGQLTDTQYF.

There are many counts of this clonotype. As DNA, the CDR3 is TGTGCCAGCTCACGGGGGGCTTACAATGAGCAGTTCTTC. It specifies CASSRGAYNEQFF. The V gene is TRBV18, the J gene TRBJ2-1, with D tentatively TRBD1 or TRBD2 (6 bases each). V was clipped by 4 bases and J by 4 bases, with 8 bases between them. The CDR3 is 13 residues long. Per the germline V gene, CDR1 is KGHSH and CDR2 is LQKENI.

This chain joins TRBV27 and TRBJ1-1; D is possibly TRBD1 (5 bases). V lost 6 bases and J lost 0, with 11 bases in between. This CDR3 spans 14 amino acids. Germline V lookup: CDR1 MNHEY, CDR2 SMNVEV (reference sequence). The CDR3 DNA follows: TGTGCCAGCAGCAGGGCGGGCATGAACACTGAAGCTTTCTTT. It encodes CASSRAGMNTEAFF.

In DNA form, the CDR3 reads TGTGCCAGCAGTTTATTCCAGACAGGATTTGGGACCCAGTACTTC. Protein: CASSLFQTGFGTQYF. The chain links TRBV27 to TRBJ2-5, with D maybe TRBD1 (6 bases). CDR1 MNHEY and CDR2 SMNVEV come from the germline V gene (reference sequence). The CDR3 has 15 residues. Trimming took 1 base from V and 7 from J, leaving 16 bases between them.

This clonotype showed up just a few times. The chain carries TRBV10-3 and TRBJ2-7, with D maybe TRBD1 (6 bases). The CDR3 contains 15 residues. The V end lost 7 bases, the J end lost 0 bases, and 16 bases lay between the germline ends. Germline assignment: CDR1 ENHRY and CDR2 SYGVKD. Here the CDR3 DNA reads TGTGCCATCACCAAGAAAGGGACACTCTCCTACGAGCAGTACTTC. Its translation: CAITKKGTLSYEQYF.

This clonotype was observed at least ten times. V gene TRBV29-1 combines with J gene TRBJ2-1; D is ambiguous. The CDR3 is 13 residues long. Trimming shortened V by 4 bases and J by 4 bases, and 11 bases separated the two germline ends. Germline CDR1 SQVTM, CDR2 ANQGSEA. The CDR3 loop reads CSVGLFDYNEQFF. The CDR3, as DNA: TGCAGCGTTGGGCTTTTCGATTACAATGAGCAGTTCTTC.

The chain uses TRBV3-1 and TRBJ1-1; D remains unclear. Trimming pared 4 bases from V and 4 bases from J, leaving 19 bases between. The CDR3 has 16 residues. Germline V gives CDR1 LGHDT, CDR2 YNNKEL (reference sequence). The CDR3 bases are TGTGCCAGCAGCCCCGCGGCCGGGATTCGGAGCACTGAAGCTTTCTTT. Protein sequence: CASSPAAGIRSTEAFF.

The rearrangement links TRBV20-1 to TRBJ2-2; no firm D call. V was shortened by 1 base and J by 5 bases, with 11 bases between the two germline ends. Looked up from germline, CDR1 is DFQATT and CDR2 is SNEGSKA (reference sequence). There are 14 residues in the CDR3. The DNA of the CDR3 is TGCAGTGCTAGAGTTGGGCCGGTAACCGGGGAGCTGTTTTTT. Translating it yields CSARVGPVTGELFF.

There are many counts of this clonotype. V is TRBV5-6 and J is TRBJ2-2; the D gene could be TRBD1 or TRBD2 (5 bases each). Per the germline V gene, CDR1 is SGHDT and CDR2 is YYEEEE. CDR3 length: 13 residues. With 8 bases removed from V and 5 bases from J, the gap between germline ends came to 13 bases. CDR3 amino acids: CASKLWGTGELFF. CDR3 in DNA: TGTGCCAGTAAGCTGTGGGGGACCGGGGAGCTGTTTTTT.